This is a list of T cell receptor beta chains from one sample in a study of shared clonotypes between healthy human individuals. Assay used: immunoSEQ multiplex PCR; TCRdb lists only in-frame clones, some missing. The table has hundreds of thousands of clones, approximately 79% seen once; the top ten hold about 1.8%. The sequencing sample was made of memory CD4+ T cells sorted from blood. The receptors were sampled from a woman younger than 45 in good health. Each CDR3 is given with its conserved first and last residue. The order of the fields is clone size, J gene, D gene, V gene, CDR3 protein, CDR3 DNA. A D gene is named only where the DNA matches it firmly. Clone size is not always given. Where it is, it says once, few, many or a class for expanded clones.

>.|TRBJ2-7|.|TRBV29-1
CSVSRGEHEQYF
TGCAGCGTCAGCCGCGGGGAGCACGAGCAGTACTTC
>.|TRBJ1-6|.|TRBV25-1
CASSEGAPTTNPLHF
TGTGCCAGCAGTGAAGGGGCCCCGACAACGAATCCCCTCCACTTT
>.|TRBJ1-1|.|TRBV28
CASSRPGTLNTEAFF
TGTGCCAGCAGTAGACCCGGGACGTTGAACACTGAAGCTTTCTTT
>.|TRBJ2-7|TRBD1|TRBV28
CASVPGTGSYEQYF
TGTGCCAGCGTTCCTGGGACAGGGAGTTACGAGCAGTACTTC
>.|TRBJ2-2|TRBD2|TRBV7-3
CASSPSGSTGELFF
TGTGCCAGCAGCCCTAGCGGGAGTACCGGGGAGCTGTTTTTT
>.|TRBJ2-1|.|TRBV6-4
CASSPGTDYNEQFF
TGTGCCAGCAGTCCCGGGACTGATTACAATGAGCAGTTCTTC
>.|TRBJ2-7|.|TRBV7-9
CASSFSSTGEQYF
TGTGCCAGCAGCTTCTCGAGTACGGGCGAGCAGTACTTC
>.|TRBJ2-1|.|TRBV19
CASSITPGSTSEQFF
TGTGCCAGTAGTATAACCCCAGGGTCCACTAGTGAGCAGTTCTTC
>few|TRBJ2-1|TRBD2|TRBV6-5
CASIRGLGNNEQFF
TGTGCCAGCATCAGGGGACTAGGGAACAATGAGCAGTTCTTC
>.|TRBJ2-7|TRBD1|TRBV5-1
CASSLGTGVRVEQYF
TGCGCCAGCAGCTTGGGAACAGGGGTAAGGGTCGAGCAGTACTTC
>.|TRBJ2-3|.|TRBV5-5
CASSLRLLPDTQYF
TGTGCCAGCAGCTTGAGACTCCTGCCAGATACGCAGTATTTT
>.|TRBJ1-1|.|TRBV18
CASSPQGTNTEAFF
TGTGCCAGCTCACCACAAGGCACGAACACTGAAGCTTTCTTT
>.|TRBJ1-5|.|TRBV28
CASSFPYPAGEDQPQHF
TGTGCCAGCAGTTTTCCTTACCCAGCGGGCGAGGATCAGCCCCAGCATTTT
>.|TRBJ2-5|.|TRBV27
CASRTNPGTIQETQYF
TGTGCCAGCAGAACTAACCCGGGGACCATCCAAGAGACCCAGTACTTC
>.|TRBJ2-7|.|TRBV20-1
CSGERNYEQYF
TGCAGTGGTGAGCGAAACTACGAGCAGTACTTC
>.|TRBJ1-2|.|TRBV5-1
CASSLGRNRANYGYTF
TGCGCCAGCAGCTTGGGCCGAAACAGAGCTAACTATGGCTACACCTTC
>.|TRBJ2-2|.|TRBV5-1
CASSLRLAGTGELFF
TGCGCCAGCAGCTTGCGGCTAGCCGGGACCGGGGAGCTGTTTTTT
>few|TRBJ2-7|.|TRBV29-1
CSGRGQGPTYEQYF
TGCAGCGGGAGGGGGCAGGGGCCTACCTACGAGCAGTACTTC